The 9 T cell receptor beta chains below come from one sample, sequenced in a study of T-cell memory formation after mild COVID-19. TCRdb recomputed calls from the 5' RACE reads with MiXCR, one row per CDR3 protein. This table holds 150,000 or so distinct CDR3 sequences, 14% found once. Sequences were obtained from PBMCs or a T cell subset sorted from them (not recorded which). The receptors originated from an adult woman who had mild COVID-19 (a few samples of this study predate the infection). Cell type and time point are not known.

The chain is built from TRBV6-6 and TRBJ1-4; 7 nucleotides match TRBD1. Germline lookup yields CDR1 MNHNY and CDR2 SVGAGI (reference sequence). CDR3 length: 15 amino acids. V shed 4 bases and J 6 bases; nucleotides not matched to a gene: 8. The CDR3 is CASSLGDRVDEKLFF. In nucleotides, the CDR3 is TGTGCCAGCAGTTTGGGAGACAGGGTTGATGAAAAACTGTTTTTT.

This clonotype was detected a few times. The V and J genes are TRBV5-1 and TRBJ1-2; D gene unclear. Trimming took off 0 bases at V and 6 bases at J, with 15 bases between the two ends. In germline, CDR1 is SGHRS, CDR2 YFSETQ. This CDR3 region has 15 residues. CDR3 bases: TGCGCCAGCAGCTTGGATCAGGTAGCAGTAAATGGCTACACCTTC. This translates into CASSLDQVAVNGYTF. Based on the CDR3 plus reference TRBV5-1 and TRBJ1-2, the full variable domain is KAGVTQTPRYLIKTRGQQVTLSCSPISGHRSVSWYQQTPGQGLQFLFEYFSETQRNKGNFPGRFSGRQFSNSRSEMNVSTLELGDSALYLCASSLDQVAVNGYTFGSGTRLTVV.

This chain uses TRBV5-1 with TRBJ1-3; the match to TRBD1 covers 7 bases. CDR3 size: 15 residues. Germline CDR1 and CDR2: SGHRS and YFSETQ. The J segment lost 3 bases and the V segment lost 4 bases, leaving 7 bases of the junction unmatched. The CDR3 DNA sequence: TGCGCCAGCAGCACGACGACAGGGTATGGAAACACCATATATTTT. Residues: CASSTTTGYGNTIYF.

This chain joins TRBV12-3 or TRBV12-4 and TRBJ2-3; D is uncertain. The CDR3 is 14 residues long. The V end was cut by 5 bases, the J end by 4 bases, with 13 bases between. The DNA for the CDR3 is TGTGCCAGCAGTCCACTACTTCGCTCAGATACGCAGTATTTT. Protein: CASSPLLRSDTQYF.

The rearrangement uses TRBV14 and TRBJ2-1; 9 nucleotides agree with TRBD1. The CDR3 is made up of 15 amino acids. Germline CDR1 reads SGHDN; CDR2 reads FVKESK. Trimming cost V 4 bases and J 6 bases; bases outside gene matches: 7. The CDR3 DNA reads TGTGCCAGCAGCCCTACAGGGGGCAACTTCAATGAGCAGTTCTTC. It translates to CASSPTGGNFNEQFF.

This clonotype was detected many times. The V call is TRBV12-3 or TRBV12-4, the J call TRBJ2-2, with 8 positions matching TRBD1. The CDR3 runs to 16 residues. V was pared by 3 bases and J by 2 bases, with 5 bases of the junction left unmatched. CDR3 loop: CASSFRQGRNTGELFF. DNA of the CDR3: TGTGCCAGCAGTTTCCGACAGGGGCGTAACACCGGGGAGCTGTTTTTT.

The V call is TRBV2, the J call TRBJ2-3; D is ambiguous. V was clipped by 8 bases and J by 6 bases, with 12 bases between them. This CDR3 is 12 amino acids long. Germline V gene lookup returns CDR1 SNHLY and CDR2 FYNNEI. CDR3 loop: CASGQRPDTQYF. The CDR3 DNA is TGTGCCAGCGGGCAACGTCCGGATACGCAGTATTTT.

This clonotype was seen a few times. The chain employs TRBV7-2 and TRBJ2-1; no firm D call. The CDR3 contains 13 residues. CDR1 is SGHTA and CDR2 is FQGNSA in the germline V gene. Trimming left V 3 bases short and J 3 bases short, with 6 bases between. This CDR3 reads CASSFYSYNEQFF. CDR3 DNA: TGTGCCAGCAGCTTCTACAGCTACAATGAGCAGTTCTTC.

The chain is built from TRBV29-1 and TRBJ2-1; D tentatively reads TRBD1 or TRBD2 (6 bases each). Germline V CDR1 and CDR2: SQVTM, ANQGSEA. The germline V and J ends were trimmed by 4 bases and 8 bases, with 21 bases remaining between them. The CDR3 is 15 residues long. CDR3 protein: CSVVRLGGSGYEQFF. The CDR3 DNA sequence: TGCAGCGTTGTACGTCTGGGGGGCTCGGGTTATGAGCAGTTCTTC.